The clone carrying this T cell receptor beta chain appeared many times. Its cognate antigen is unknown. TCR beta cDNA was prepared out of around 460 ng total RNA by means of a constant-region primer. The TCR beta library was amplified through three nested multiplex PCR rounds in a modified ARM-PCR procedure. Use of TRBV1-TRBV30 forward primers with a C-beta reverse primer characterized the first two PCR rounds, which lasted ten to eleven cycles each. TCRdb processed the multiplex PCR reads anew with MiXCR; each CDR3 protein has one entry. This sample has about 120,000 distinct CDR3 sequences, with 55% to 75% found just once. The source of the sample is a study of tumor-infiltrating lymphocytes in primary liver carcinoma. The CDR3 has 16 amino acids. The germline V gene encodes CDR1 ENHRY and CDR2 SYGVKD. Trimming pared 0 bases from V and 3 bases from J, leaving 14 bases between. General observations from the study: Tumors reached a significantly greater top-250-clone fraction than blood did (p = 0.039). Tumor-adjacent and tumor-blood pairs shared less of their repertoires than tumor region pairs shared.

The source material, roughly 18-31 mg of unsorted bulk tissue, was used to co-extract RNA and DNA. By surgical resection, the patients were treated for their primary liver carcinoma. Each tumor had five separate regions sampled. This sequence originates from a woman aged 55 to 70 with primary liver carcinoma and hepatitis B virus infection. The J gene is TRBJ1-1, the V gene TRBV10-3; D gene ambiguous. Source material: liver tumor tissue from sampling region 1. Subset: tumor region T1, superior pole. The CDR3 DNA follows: TGTGCCATCAGTGAGTCGGGAGAGGGAAGGGACACTGAAGCTTTCTTT. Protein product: CAISESGEGRDTEAFF.